The clone carrying this T cell receptor beta chain was seen more than once but under ten times. Its specificity is unknown. TCRdb itself ran the 5' RACE reads through MiXCR, one entry per CDR3 protein. Among 350,000 to 500,000 distinct CDR3 sequences listed, 15% to 20% were seen once. These data come from a study of T-cell memory formation after mild COVID-19. About the research overall: TCR clusters showed largely donor specificity. Study-level points and caveats: The pre-infection memory compartment contained some responding clones, suggesting cross-reactive memory joined. CD8+ contracting clones occupied EMRA, while CD4+ ones occupied mainly CM and EM. The study found balanced CD4/CD8 in clones contracting day 15 to 85 and a CD4+ lean in later expanders.

Germline V gives CDR1 DFQATT, CDR2 SNEGSKA (reference sequence). V lost 3 bases and J lost 7; bases outside the gene matches: 22. The CDR3 covers 19 residues. The sample was PBMCs or a T cell subset sorted from them (not recorded which). The TCR originated in a man aged 18 to 29 who had mild COVID-19 (a few samples of this study predate the infection). Cell type and time point are not known. The chain employs TRBV20-1 and TRBJ1-5; TRBD1 agrees at 9 bases. In DNA form, the CDR3 reads TGCAGTGCTAGGATACACCCGACTGGACAGGGGTCCGAAAGGCAGCCCCAGCATTTT. Its translation: CSARIHPTGQGSERQPQHF.